Reported below is one T cell receptor (beta chain). This clone was seen a single time. Its recognized antigen is unknown. The record has no base qualities; no much larger clone is one base away. V lost 2 bases and J lost 7 bases; the stretch between them is 12 bases long. Per the germline V gene, SGHRS is the CDR1 and YFSETQ is the CDR2. The CDR3 covers 14 residues, taking in both the cysteine and the phenylalanine. Of the read, only the CDR3 DNA is kept; its 42 bases are in frame from base 1. This sample was taken from a study of blood T cell repertoires in COVID-19 (dated by TCRdb to 2019 to 2021). In terms of the full investigation: Collaborator samples came from the United States, Italy and Spain and covered acute and convalescent phases of COVID-19. The prospective study material was composed of cDNA or gDNA derived from T cells, B-cell-depleted T cells, or PBMCs. Subjects who had been exposed to COVID-19, were actively infected with it, or had recovered from it provided the deeply sampled blood TCRbeta repertoires that made up the dataset. The repertoires were released in a freely available public database intended as a resource for research on the immune response to SARS-CoV-2. Samples came from the ongoing ImmuneRACE study (first 160 participants) plus 1,254 subjects from 6 global collaborators. The sample metadata nearly always contained a de-identified subject ID, COVID-19 status, age in years and sex. Where available, HLA class I and class II types were taken from metadata supplied by the sample provider and were not determined by assay-based typing.

The full study reports these points: Clinical and demographic metadata were provided uncurated, with the amount varying by source and participant.

Whole blood was collected in K2EDTA tubes by collaborating institutions according to the institutions' own protocols. For TCRbeta analysis, collaborator samples were shipped as frozen whole blood, as isolated PBMCs, or as DNA extracted from either sample type. TCRbeta CDR3 regions were amplified from genomic DNA by means of the immunoSEQ Assay, a bias-controlled multiplex PCR. The original pipeline was this. The number of nucleated cells in each sample was estimated from the amplification of reference gene primers within the assay. To quantify the absolute abundance of each unique TCRbeta CDR3 rearrangement, sequence reads were collapsed and filtered. For each sample, productive Simpson clonality was calculated as the square root of Simpson's diversity index across productive rearrangements. As stored in TCRdb, this immuneACCESS dataset retains in-frame rearrangements with V and J assigned. A fraction of the clones does not appear; measured against another copy, unresolved V genes explain less than half of the discrepancy, and the remainder lacks a known reason. From that table come the V and J calls and clone size; the DNA was used to work out D and trimming. In all, the sample holds about 200,000 clones, and roughly 90% of those were seen once. The ten largest make up roughly 0.78% of the sample.

The source of this sequence is a woman aged 70-85 years with acute or convalescent COVID-19. Sequencing was done on a sample of peripheral blood. This chain joins TRBV5-1 to TRBJ1-4; TRBD1 could be the D gene, as 6 bases match. The CDR3 corresponds to CASSLSQGSEKLFF. The sequence in DNA is TGCGCCAGCAGCTTAAGTCAGGGGAGTGAAAAACTGTTTTTT.